This TCR beta chain appears in the sequencing data of a study of shared clonotypes between healthy human individuals. Points from the study as a whole: Larger richness was generally estimated for naive than memory subsets.

Clones were read by immunoSEQ multiplex PCR, and TCRdb kept only the in-frame ones, dropping some. The sample holds 1.6 million or so clones, roughly 96% seen once. V was pared by 0 bases and J by 0 bases, with 4 bases of the junction left unmatched. The CDR3 contains 16 residues. CDR1 and CDR2 from the germline V gene are MNHEY and SVGAGI. Regarding this clone: The antigen remains undetermined.

Sequenced material: naive CD4+ T cells sorted from blood. Sample subset: CD45RA+ positively selected. The sequence was collected from a man aged 30-40 years in good health. V is TRBV6-5 and J is TRBJ2-7; 8 bases agree with TRBD2. The CDR3 protein is CASSYSGGRYSYEQYF. CDR3 bases: TGTGCCAGCAGTTACTCGGGCGGGAGGTACTCCTACGAGCAGTACTTC.